Listed below are T cell receptor beta chains from one sample, sequenced in a study of T cell responses to AZD1222 COVID-19 vaccine. Measured with immunoSEQ multiplex PCR; TCRdb has only the in-frame clones, and not every one. The sample lists over 100,000 clones, approximately 91% occurring once. The starting material was peripheral blood, obtained on day 0 of AZD1222 vaccination. The source of these receptors is an adult in good health. CDR3s include the opening cysteine and the closing phenylalanine or tryptophan. A D gene is named only where the DNA matches it firmly. Not every row has a clone size; where given, it reads once, few, many or a size class.

abundance,d_gene,v_gene,len,j_gene,CDR3nt,CDR3aa
-,TRBD1,TRBV19,14,TRBJ1-5,TGTGCCAGTAGTACCCGACAGGGCGGGCAGCCCCAGCATTTT,CASSTRQGGQPQHF
-,-,TRBV9,14,TRBJ2-5,TGTGCCAGCAGCGTAGAGGGGTTTCAAGAGACCCAGTACTTC,CASSVEGFQETQYF
-,-,TRBV12-5,12,TRBJ1-1,TGTGCTAGTGTTCTCTGGGGGACTGAAGCTTTCTTT,CASVLWGTEAFF
-,TRBD1,TRBV6-1,15,TRBJ2-5,TGTGCCAGCAGTGAAGCGACAGGGGGCCAAGAGACCCAGTACTTC,CASSEATGGQETQYF
-,-,TRBV15,12,TRBJ2-7,TGTGCCACCAGCAGAGCTCCGTACGAGCAGTACTTC,CATSRAPYEQYF
-,-,TRBV13,15,TRBJ2-7,TGTGCCAGCAGCTTAGGAACAAAGCGACCGTCCGAGCAGTACTTC,CASSLGTKRPSEQYF
-,-,TRBV27,15,TRBJ2-2,TGTGCCAGCAGCCGGGACGGAGGTAGAGGCGGGGAGCTGTTTTTT,CASSRDGGRGGELFF
-,TRBD1,TRBV29-1,16,TRBJ1-1,TGCAGCGGATTTAGGGACAGCACCTTCGCGAACACTGAAGCTTTCTTT,CSGFRDSTFANTEAFF
-,-,TRBV16,14,TRBJ1-3,TGTGCCAGCAGCCATTTCCGGACTGGAAACACCATATATTTT,CASSHFRTGNTIYF
-,-,TRBV6-2/TRBV6-3,14,TRBJ1-2,TGTGCCAGCAGTTGGAGCCTAGGACAGTTAGACTACACCTTC,CASSWSLGQLDYTF
-,-,TRBV13,14,TRBJ2-1,TGTGCCAGCAGCCCCGATAGGCCCTACAATGAGCAGTTCTTC,CASSPDRPYNEQFF
-,-,TRBV9,13,TRBJ1-2,TGTGCCAGCAGTGCCCGGGGGGGCGCGGGCTACACCTTC,CASSARGGAGYTF
few,-,TRBV28,11,TRBJ1-2,TGTGCCAGCAGCTTAAGGCAGGGCTACACCTTC,CASSLRQGYTF
-,-,TRBV7-9,13,TRBJ2-1,TGTGCCAGCAGCTTAATAAAGAACAATGAGCAGTTCTTC,CASSLIKNNEQFF
-,TRBD2,TRBV10-3,16,TRBJ2-3,TGTGCCATCAACTCGAATAGCGGGGGTAGCACAGATACGCAGTATTTT,CAINSNSGGSTDTQYF
-,-,TRBV27,15,TRBJ2-2,TGTGCCAGCCGGGTCCGTTGGCAGAACACCGGGGAGCTGTTTTTT,CASRVRWQNTGELFF
-,-,TRBV27,17,TRBJ2-1,TGTGCCAGCAGTTTTTCGGGTCGCGGTAATTGGTACAATGAGCAGTTCTTC,CASSFSGRGNWYNEQFF
-,TRBD1,TRBV18,17,TRBJ2-3,TGTGCCAGCTCACCACCTACCGGACAGGGCAACACAGATACGCAGTATTTT,CASSPPTGQGNTDTQYF